This T cell receptor (beta chain) was sequenced during a study of blood T cell repertoires in COVID-19. Turning to the study itself: From the United States, Italy and Spain came samples of acute and convalescent COVID-19.

Deletions cut 4 bases from V and 4 bases from J, with 10 bases between. The CDR3 is 13 amino acids. Germline V gives CDR1 MGHRA, CDR2 YSYEKL. Original processing notes: Researchers report that nucleated cell counts were estimated from reference gene primer amplification. Here immunoSEQ multiplex PCR was the method, and the copy in TCRdb shows in-frame clones only, minus some. V, J and clone size are those of that table, while D and trimming were read from the DNA. The data hold some 250,000 clones, with approximately 90% observed a single time. Participants came from fewer than 25 US areas, aged roughly 18 to 89 years. Donors were grouped by their self-reported clinical history. This clone appeared a few times.

The sequence was obtained from a middle-aged man who had recovered from COVID-19. Sequences were obtained from PBMCs or T cells enriched from blood (not recorded which). The V and J genes are TRBV4-1 and TRBJ2-5; tentative D call: TRBD2 (6 bases). CDR3 in DNA: TGCGCCAGCAGCCGGGAGGAACGAGAGACCCAGTACTTC. It specifies CASSREERETQYF.